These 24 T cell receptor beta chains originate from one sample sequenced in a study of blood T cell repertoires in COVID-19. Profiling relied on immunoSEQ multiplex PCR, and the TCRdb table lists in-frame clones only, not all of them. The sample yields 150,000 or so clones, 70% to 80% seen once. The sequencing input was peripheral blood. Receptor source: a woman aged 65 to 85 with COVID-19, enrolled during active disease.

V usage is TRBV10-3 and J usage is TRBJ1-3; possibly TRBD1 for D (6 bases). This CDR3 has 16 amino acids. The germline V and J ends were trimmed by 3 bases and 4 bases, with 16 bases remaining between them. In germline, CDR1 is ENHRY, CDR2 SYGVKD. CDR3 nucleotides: TGTGCCATCAGTGATTTAAACAGGGCGTCGGGAAACACCATATATTTT. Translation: CAISDLNRASGNTIYF.

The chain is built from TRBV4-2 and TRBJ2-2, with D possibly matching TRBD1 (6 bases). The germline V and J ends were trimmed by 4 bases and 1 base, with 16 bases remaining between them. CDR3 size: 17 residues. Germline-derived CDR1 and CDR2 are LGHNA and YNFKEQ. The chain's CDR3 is CASSPPSPGENTGELFF. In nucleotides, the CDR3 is TGTGCCAGCAGCCCCCCTTCGCCAGGGGAGAACACCGGGGAGCTGTTTTTT.

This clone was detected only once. CDR3 bases: TGTGCCAGCAGCCAGTTCGAAGCGGGGGGCGATACGCAGTATTTT. Encoded protein: CASSQFEAGGDTQYF. The chain links TRBV4-2 to TRBJ2-3; TRBD2 aligns across 9 bases. The trim removed 3 bases at V and 6 bases at J, leaving 7 bases unmatched. The CDR3 extends over 15 amino acids. Germline values: CDR1 LGHNA, CDR2 YNFKEQ.

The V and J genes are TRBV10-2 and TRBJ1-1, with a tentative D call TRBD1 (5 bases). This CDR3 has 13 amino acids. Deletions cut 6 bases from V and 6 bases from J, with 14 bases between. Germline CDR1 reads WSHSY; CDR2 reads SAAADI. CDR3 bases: TGCGCCAGCAGCACAGGCTCTAACGCTGAAGCTTTCTTT. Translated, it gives CASSTGSNAEAFF.

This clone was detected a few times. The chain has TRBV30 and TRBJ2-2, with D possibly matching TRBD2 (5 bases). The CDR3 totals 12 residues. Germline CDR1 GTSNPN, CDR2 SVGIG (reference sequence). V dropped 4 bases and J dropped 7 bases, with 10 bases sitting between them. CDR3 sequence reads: CAWTPGGGELFF. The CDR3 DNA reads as TGTGCCTGGACCCCTGGAGGCGGGGAGCTGTTTTTT.

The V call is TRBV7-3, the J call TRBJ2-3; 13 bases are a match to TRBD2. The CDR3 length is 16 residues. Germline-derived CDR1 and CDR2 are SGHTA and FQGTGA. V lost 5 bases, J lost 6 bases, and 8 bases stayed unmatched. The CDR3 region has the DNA TGTGCCAGCAGCCCTACCGGGACTAGCGGGATGGATACGCAGTATTTT. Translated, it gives CASSPTGTSGMDTQYF.

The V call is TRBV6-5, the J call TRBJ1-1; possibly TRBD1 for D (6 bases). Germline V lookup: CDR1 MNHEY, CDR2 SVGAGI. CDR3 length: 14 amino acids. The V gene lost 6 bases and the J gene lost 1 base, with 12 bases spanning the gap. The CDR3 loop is CASRSPGENTEAFF. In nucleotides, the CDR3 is TGTGCCAGCAGGAGCCCAGGGGAGAACACTGAAGCTTTCTTT.

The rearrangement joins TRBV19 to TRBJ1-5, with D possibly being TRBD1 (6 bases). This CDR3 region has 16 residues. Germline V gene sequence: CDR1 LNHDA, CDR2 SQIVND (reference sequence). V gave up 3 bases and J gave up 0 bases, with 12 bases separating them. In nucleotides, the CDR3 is TGTGCCAGTAGTATTCGGGGGGCAGATAGCAATCAGCCCCAGCATTTT. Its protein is CASSIRGADSNQPQHF. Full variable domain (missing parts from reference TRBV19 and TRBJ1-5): DGGITQSPKYLFRKEGQNVTLSCEQNLNHDAMYWYRQDPGQGLRLIYYSQIVNDFQKGDIAEGYSVSREKKESFPLTVTSAQKNPTAFYLCASSIRGADSNQPQHFGDGTRLSIL.

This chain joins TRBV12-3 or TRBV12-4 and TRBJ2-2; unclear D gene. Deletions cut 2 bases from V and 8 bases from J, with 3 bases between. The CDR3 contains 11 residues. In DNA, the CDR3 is TGTGCCAGCAGTTTATCAGGGGAGCTGTTTTTT. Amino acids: CASSLSGELFF.

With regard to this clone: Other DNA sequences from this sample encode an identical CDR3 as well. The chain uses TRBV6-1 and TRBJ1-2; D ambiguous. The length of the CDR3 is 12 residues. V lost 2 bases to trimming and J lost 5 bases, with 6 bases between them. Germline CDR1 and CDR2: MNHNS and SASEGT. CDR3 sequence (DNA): TGTGCCAGCAGTGAATCGGGGTATGGCTACACCTTC. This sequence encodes CASSESGYGYTF.

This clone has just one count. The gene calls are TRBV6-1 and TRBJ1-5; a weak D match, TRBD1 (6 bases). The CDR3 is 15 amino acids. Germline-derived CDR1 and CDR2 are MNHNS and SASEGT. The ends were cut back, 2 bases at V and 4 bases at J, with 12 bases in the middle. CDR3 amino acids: CASSESGGRNQPQHF. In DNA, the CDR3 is TGTGCCAGCAGTGAATCGGGGGGCCGTAATCAGCCCCAGCATTTT.

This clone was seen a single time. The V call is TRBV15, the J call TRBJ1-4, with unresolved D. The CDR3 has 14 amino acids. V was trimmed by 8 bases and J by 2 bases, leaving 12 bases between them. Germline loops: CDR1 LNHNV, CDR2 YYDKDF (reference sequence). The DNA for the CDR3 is TGTGCCACCCGGTTGGGCAGCACTAATGAAAAACTGTTTTTT. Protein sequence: CATRLGSTNEKLFF.

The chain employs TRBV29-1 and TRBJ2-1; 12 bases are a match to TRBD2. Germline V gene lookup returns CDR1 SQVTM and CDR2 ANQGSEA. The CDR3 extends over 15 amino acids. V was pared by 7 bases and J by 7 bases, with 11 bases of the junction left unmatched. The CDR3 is CSGGLAGMVGNEQFF. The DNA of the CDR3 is TGCAGCGGGGGACTAGCGGGTATGGTGGGGAATGAGCAGTTCTTC.

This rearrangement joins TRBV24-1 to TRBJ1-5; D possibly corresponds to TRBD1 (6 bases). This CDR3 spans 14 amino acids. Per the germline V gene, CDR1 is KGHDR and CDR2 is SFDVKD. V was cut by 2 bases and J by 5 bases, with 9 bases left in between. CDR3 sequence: CATSDSQGDQPQHF. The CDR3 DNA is TGTGCCACCAGTGATTCACAGGGAGATCAGCCCCAGCATTTT.

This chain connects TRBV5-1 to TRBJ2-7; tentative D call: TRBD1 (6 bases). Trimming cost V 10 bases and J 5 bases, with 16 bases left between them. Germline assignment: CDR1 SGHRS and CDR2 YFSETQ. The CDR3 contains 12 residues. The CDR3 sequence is CASSRDTNEQYF. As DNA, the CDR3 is TGCGCCTCTTCCCGGGACACCAACGAGCAGTACTTC.

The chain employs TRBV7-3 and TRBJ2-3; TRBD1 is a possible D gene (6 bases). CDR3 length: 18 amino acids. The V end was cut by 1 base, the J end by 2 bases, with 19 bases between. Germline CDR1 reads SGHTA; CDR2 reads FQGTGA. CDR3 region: CASSLRPRGSNHTDTQYF. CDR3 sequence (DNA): TGTGCCAGCAGCTTAAGACCCAGGGGCTCGAACCACACAGATACGCAGTATTTT.

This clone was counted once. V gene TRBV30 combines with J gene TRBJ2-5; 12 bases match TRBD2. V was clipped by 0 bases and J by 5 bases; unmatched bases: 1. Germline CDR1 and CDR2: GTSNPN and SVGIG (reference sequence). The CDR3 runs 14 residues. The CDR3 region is CAWSVLAGGETQYF. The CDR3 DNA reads TGTGCCTGGAGTGTCCTAGCGGGGGGGGAGACCCAGTACTTC. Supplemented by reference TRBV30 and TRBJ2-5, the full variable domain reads SQTIHQWPATLVQPVGSPLSLECTVEGTSNPNLYWYRQAAGRGLQLLFYSVGIGQISSEVPQNLSASRPQDRQFILSSKKLLLSDSGFYLCAWSVLAGGETQYFGPGTRLLVL.

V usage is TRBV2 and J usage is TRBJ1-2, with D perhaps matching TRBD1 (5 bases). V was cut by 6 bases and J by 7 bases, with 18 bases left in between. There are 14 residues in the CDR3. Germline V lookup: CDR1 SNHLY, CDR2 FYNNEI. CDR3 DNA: TGTGCCAGCAGCCCACTACAGGTCCACAGTGGCTACACCTTC. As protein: CASSPLQVHSGYTF. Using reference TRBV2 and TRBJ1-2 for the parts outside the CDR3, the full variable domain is EPEVTQTPSHQVTQMGQEVILRCVPISNHLYFYWYRQILGQKVEFLVSFYNNEISEKSEIFDDQFSVERPDGSNFTLKIRSTKLEDSAMYFCASSPLQVHSGYTFGSGTRLTVV.

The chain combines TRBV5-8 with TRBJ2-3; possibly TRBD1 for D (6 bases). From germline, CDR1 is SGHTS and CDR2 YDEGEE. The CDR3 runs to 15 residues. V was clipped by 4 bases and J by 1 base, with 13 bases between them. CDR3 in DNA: TGTGCCAGCAGCCGGCAGGACAGCGGCACAGATACGCAGTATTTT. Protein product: CASSRQDSGTDTQYF.

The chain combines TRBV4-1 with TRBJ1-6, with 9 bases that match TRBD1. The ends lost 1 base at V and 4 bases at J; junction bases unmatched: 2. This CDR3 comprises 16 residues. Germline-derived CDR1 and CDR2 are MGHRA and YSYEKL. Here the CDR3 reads CASSQVDRGYNSPLHF. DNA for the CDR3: TGCGCCAGCAGCCAAGTTGACAGGGGGTATAATTCACCCCTCCACTTT.

CDR3 in amino acids: CASSRDMTNTEAFF. The CDR3 DNA is TGTGCCAGCTCACGGGACATGACGAACACTGAAGCTTTCTTT. The V gene is TRBV18, the J gene TRBJ1-1; TRBD1 is a possible D gene (6 bases). The CDR3 extends over 14 amino acids. Germline V CDR1 and CDR2: KGHSH, LQKENI. V lost 4 bases to trimming and J lost 1 base, with 10 bases between them.

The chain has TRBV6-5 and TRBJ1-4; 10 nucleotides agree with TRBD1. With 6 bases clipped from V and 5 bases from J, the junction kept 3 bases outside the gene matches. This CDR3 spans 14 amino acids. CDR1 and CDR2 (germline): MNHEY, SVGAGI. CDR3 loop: CASRGQGRNEKLFF. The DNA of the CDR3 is TGTGCCAGCAGGGGACAGGGGCGCAATGAAAAACTGTTTTTT.

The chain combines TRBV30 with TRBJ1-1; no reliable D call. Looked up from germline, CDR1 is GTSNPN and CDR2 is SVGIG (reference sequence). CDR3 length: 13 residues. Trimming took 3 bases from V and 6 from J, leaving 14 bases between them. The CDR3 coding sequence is TGTGCCTGGAGGTATCAGGCCCGCGCTGAAGCTTTCTTT. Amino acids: CAWRYQARAEAFF.

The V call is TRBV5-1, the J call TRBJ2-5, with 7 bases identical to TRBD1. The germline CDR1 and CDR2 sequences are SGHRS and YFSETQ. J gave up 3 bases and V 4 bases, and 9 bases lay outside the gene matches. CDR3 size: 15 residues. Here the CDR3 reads CASSPSGTAKETQYF. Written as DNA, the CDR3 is TGCGCCAGCAGCCCCTCCGGGACAGCAAAAGAGACCCAGTACTTC.